A selection of T cell receptor beta chains follows, all from one sample in a study of T cells after yellow fever vaccination. TCRdb analysed the 5' RACE reads with MiXCR anew, one entry per CDR3 protein. The sample contains 60,000 to 85,000 distinct CDR3 sequences, around 6.5% of which appear only once. The sequenced sample was CD8+ T cells sorted from PBMCs, obtained roughly 5 days after the first yellow fever vaccination. The receptors here all came from a man between 18 and 29 years old who received the YFV17D yellow fever vaccine. CDR3s include the opening cysteine and the closing phenylalanine or tryptophan. Each record gives: J gene, D gene, CDR3 length, V gene, clone size, CDR3 protein, CDR3 DNA. D genes are given only for firm matches. Rows give clone size only sometimes, using once, few, many, or a class for an expanded clone.

j_call: TRBJ2-5; d_call: -; cdr3_length: 15; v_call: TRBV5-1; clone_size: many; cdr3_aa: CASSLAVLSDETQYF; cdr3_nt: TGCGCCAGCAGCTTGGCCGTATTAAGCGATGAGACCCAGTACTTC
j_call: TRBJ2-1; d_call: TRBD2; cdr3_length: 14; v_call: TRBV7-6; clone_size: many; cdr3_aa: CASSLVAGNNEQFF; cdr3_nt: TGTGCCAGCAGCTTAGTAGCGGGGAACAATGAGCAGTTCTTC
j_call: TRBJ1-3; d_call: -; cdr3_length: 16; v_call: TRBV5-5; clone_size: few; cdr3_aa: CASSLEVGGGGNTIYF; cdr3_nt: TGTGCCAGCAGCTTGGAGGTCGGGGGAGGTGGAAACACCATATATTTT
j_call: TRBJ2-2; d_call: TRBD2; cdr3_length: 18; v_call: TRBV4-2; clone_size: -; cdr3_aa: CASSLSSGGDMNTGELFF; cdr3_nt: TGTGCCAGCAGCCTATCTAGCGGGGGGGATATGAACACCGGGGAGCTGTTTTTT
j_call: TRBJ2-5; d_call: TRBD2; cdr3_length: 15; v_call: TRBV12-3/TRBV12-4; clone_size: many; cdr3_aa: CASSLTSGGQETQYF; cdr3_nt: TGTGCCAGCAGCCTAACTAGCGGGGGTCAAGAGACCCAGTACTTC
j_call: TRBJ2-5; d_call: -; cdr3_length: 17; v_call: TRBV5-5; clone_size: many; cdr3_aa: CASSLRQPGPPQETQYF; cdr3_nt: TGTGCCAGCAGCTTGAGGCAGCCGGGCCCACCCCAAGAGACCCAGTACTTC
j_call: TRBJ2-2; d_call: TRBD2; cdr3_length: 15; v_call: TRBV24-1; clone_size: few; cdr3_aa: CATSDSGTRTGELFF; cdr3_nt: TGTGCCACCAGTGATTCCGGGACTAGGACCGGGGAGCTGTTTTTT
j_call: TRBJ1-2; d_call: -; cdr3_length: 15; v_call: TRBV27; clone_size: -; cdr3_aa: CASRPMGQGYYGYTF; cdr3_nt: TGTGCCAGCAGACCTATGGGGCAGGGATACTATGGCTACACCTTC
j_call: TRBJ1-1; d_call: -; cdr3_length: 15; v_call: TRBV27; clone_size: many; cdr3_aa: CASRTRELARTEAFF; cdr3_nt: TGTGCCAGCAGGACCAGGGAATTGGCTAGGACTGAAGCTTTCTTT
j_call: TRBJ1-4; d_call: -; cdr3_length: 14; v_call: TRBV5-5; clone_size: -; cdr3_aa: CASSLQGNNEKLFF; cdr3_nt: TGTGCCAGCAGCTTGCAAGGGAATAATGAAAAACTGTTTTTT
j_call: TRBJ2-1; d_call: TRBD2; cdr3_length: 18; v_call: TRBV4-2; clone_size: many; cdr3_aa: CASSQGGGSDPTYNEQFF; cdr3_nt: TGTGCCAGCAGCCAAGGCGGGGGTTCGGACCCCACCTACAATGAGCAGTTCTTC
j_call: TRBJ2-1; d_call: TRBD2; cdr3_length: 13; v_call: TRBV19; clone_size: few; cdr3_aa: CASRGGGLNEQFF; cdr3_nt: TGTGCCAGTAGGGGCGGGGGGTTAAATGAGCAGTTCTTC
j_call: TRBJ1-5; d_call: -; cdr3_length: 15; v_call: TRBV9; clone_size: few; cdr3_aa: CASSVDGFSNQPQHF; cdr3_nt: TGTGCCAGCAGCGTAGATGGGTTTAGCAATCAGCCCCAGCATTTT
j_call: TRBJ2-5; d_call: -; cdr3_length: 16; v_call: TRBV12-3/TRBV12-4; clone_size: many; cdr3_aa: CASSPEGGPNQETQYF; cdr3_nt: TGTGCCAGCAGTCCGGAAGGGGGACCGAACCAAGAGACCCAGTACTTC
j_call: TRBJ2-1; d_call: -; cdr3_length: 16; v_call: TRBV7-9; clone_size: few; cdr3_aa: CASSPQTGEGYNEQFF; cdr3_nt: TGTGCCAGCAGCCCCCAAACAGGGGAGGGCTACAATGAGCAGTTCTTC
j_call: TRBJ2-1; d_call: -; cdr3_length: 14; v_call: TRBV27; clone_size: -; cdr3_aa: CASSSNGVFNEQFF; cdr3_nt: TGTGCCAGCAGTTCAAACGGAGTCTTCAATGAGCAGTTCTTC
j_call: TRBJ1-5; d_call: -; cdr3_length: 15; v_call: TRBV4-2; clone_size: many; cdr3_aa: CASSSGRYSNQPQHF; cdr3_nt: TGTGCCAGCAGCTCAGGCAGGTATAGCAATCAGCCCCAGCATTTT
j_call: TRBJ2-3; d_call: -; cdr3_length: 17; v_call: TRBV12-3/TRBV12-4; clone_size: -; cdr3_aa: CAISLNLQRVPADTQYF; cdr3_nt: TGTGCCATCAGTTTGAATCTTCAACGGGTTCCGGCAGATACGCAGTATTTT
j_call: TRBJ1-3; d_call: TRBD1; cdr3_length: 15; v_call: TRBV6-1; clone_size: -; cdr3_aa: CASSAGQGIGNTIYF; cdr3_nt: TGTGCCAGCAGTGCGGGACAGGGGATCGGAAACACCATATATTTT
j_call: TRBJ2-5; d_call: -; cdr3_length: 16; v_call: TRBV29-1; clone_size: many; cdr3_aa: CSVDGLLGDYQETQYF; cdr3_nt: TGCAGCGTTGATGGCCTGCTCGGGGACTACCAAGAGACCCAGTACTTC
j_call: TRBJ2-5; d_call: TRBD2; cdr3_length: 12; v_call: TRBV29-1; clone_size: few; cdr3_aa: CSAGNGGETQYF; cdr3_nt: TGCAGCGCCGGGAACGGGGGGGAGACCCAGTACTTC
j_call: TRBJ2-1; d_call: -; cdr3_length: 14; v_call: TRBV4-3; clone_size: many; cdr3_aa: CASSQLGVYNEQFF; cdr3_nt: TGCGCCAGCAGCCAACTTGGTGTCTACAATGAGCAGTTCTTC
j_call: TRBJ1-1; d_call: -; cdr3_length: 13; v_call: TRBV29-1; clone_size: few; cdr3_aa: CSGYDQGRSEAFF; cdr3_nt: TGCAGCGGATACGACCAGGGGCGGTCTGAAGCTTTCTTT
j_call: TRBJ2-3; d_call: TRBD1; cdr3_length: 15; v_call: TRBV5-1; clone_size: many; cdr3_aa: CASSGGTGGPDTQYF; cdr3_nt: TGCGCCAGCAGCGGTGGGACAGGGGGCCCCGATACGCAGTATTTT
j_call: TRBJ2-1; d_call: -; cdr3_length: 14; v_call: TRBV7-2; clone_size: many; cdr3_aa: CASSWLGEHNEQFF; cdr3_nt: TGTGCCAGCAGCTGGTTGGGGGAGCACAATGAGCAGTTCTTC
j_call: TRBJ2-2; d_call: -; cdr3_length: 12; v_call: TRBV29-1; clone_size: many; cdr3_aa: CSVATIHGELFF; cdr3_nt: TGCAGCGTCGCTACAATCCACGGGGAGCTGTTTTTT
j_call: TRBJ2-2; d_call: -; cdr3_length: 15; v_call: TRBV4-1; clone_size: many; cdr3_aa: CASSQSAVNTGELFF; cdr3_nt: TGCGCCAGCAGCCAATCTGCCGTGAACACCGGGGAGCTGTTTTTT
j_call: TRBJ2-4; d_call: -; cdr3_length: 12; v_call: TRBV7-8; clone_size: few; cdr3_aa: CASSLSLGIQYF; cdr3_nt: TGTGCCAGCAGCTTGAGCCTTGGCATTCAGTACTTC
j_call: TRBJ2-1; d_call: TRBD2; cdr3_length: 15; v_call: TRBV7-3; clone_size: -; cdr3_aa: CASSEGLAGVNEQFF; cdr3_nt: TGTGCCAGCAGCGAGGGACTAGCGGGGGTCAATGAGCAGTTCTTC
j_call: TRBJ1-1; d_call: -; cdr3_length: 11; v_call: TRBV29-1; clone_size: few; cdr3_aa: CSSLSGPEAFF; cdr3_nt: TGCAGCTCTTTGTCGGGCCCTGAAGCTTTCTTT
j_call: TRBJ2-1; d_call: TRBD2; cdr3_length: 17; v_call: TRBV4-1; clone_size: few; cdr3_aa: CASSQDRRGAHYNEQFF; cdr3_nt: TGCGCCAGCAGCCAAGATCGGCGGGGGGCCCATTACAATGAGCAGTTCTTC
j_call: TRBJ1-1; d_call: -; cdr3_length: 15; v_call: TRBV20-1; clone_size: -; cdr3_aa: CSARDQTRSYTEAFF; cdr3_nt: TGCAGTGCTAGAGATCAGACTCGTTCGTACACTGAAGCTTTCTTT
j_call: TRBJ1-1; d_call: TRBD1; cdr3_length: 15; v_call: TRBV4-3; clone_size: few; cdr3_aa: CASSHETGSYTEAFF; cdr3_nt: TGCGCCAGCAGCCACGAGACAGGGTCATACACTGAAGCTTTCTTT
j_call: TRBJ1-5; d_call: -; cdr3_length: 15; v_call: TRBV15; clone_size: -; cdr3_aa: CATRRKLGEFQPQHF; cdr3_nt: TGTGCCACCAGGCGGAAACTCGGCGAGTTTCAGCCCCAGCATTTT
j_call: TRBJ2-1; d_call: TRBD2; cdr3_length: 16; v_call: TRBV7-9; clone_size: -; cdr3_aa: CASSPLGGVSYNEQFF; cdr3_nt: TGTGCCAGCAGCCCCCTGGGGGGGGTTTCCTACAATGAGCAGTTCTTC
j_call: TRBJ2-1; d_call: TRBD2; cdr3_length: 15; v_call: TRBV6-2/TRBV6-3; clone_size: -; cdr3_aa: CASSYLVAGGDEQFF; cdr3_nt: TGTGCCAGCAGTTACCTGGTCGCGGGGGGGGATGAGCAGTTCTTC
j_call: TRBJ2-1; d_call: -; cdr3_length: 14; v_call: TRBV4-3; clone_size: -; cdr3_aa: CASSQVGTYNEQFF; cdr3_nt: TGCGCCAGCAGCCAAGTGGGAACCTACAATGAGCAGTTCTTC
j_call: TRBJ1-2; d_call: -; cdr3_length: 15; v_call: TRBV7-9; clone_size: -; cdr3_aa: CASSSPLESNYGYTF; cdr3_nt: TGTGCCAGCAGCTCCCCGCTGGAATCTAACTATGGCTACACCTTC
j_call: TRBJ1-2; d_call: -; cdr3_length: 14; v_call: TRBV4-1; clone_size: many; cdr3_aa: CASSQEAGIYGYTF; cdr3_nt: TGCGCCAGCAGCCAAGAGGCGGGGATCTATGGCTACACCTTC
j_call: TRBJ2-5; d_call: TRBD2; cdr3_length: 18; v_call: TRBV10-3; clone_size: few; cdr3_aa: CAISESGGRGGAQETQYF; cdr3_nt: TGTGCCATCAGTGAGTCTGGTGGGCGGGGGGGCGCTCAAGAGACCCAGTACTTC
j_call: TRBJ1-5; d_call: -; cdr3_length: 12; v_call: TRBV20-1; clone_size: -; cdr3_aa: CSARVGASPQHF; cdr3_nt: TGCAGTGCTAGAGTAGGAGCATCGCCCCAGCATTTT